This T cell receptor beta chain was obtained from a study of regulatory T cells in long-lasting Graves disease. This clonotype was recorded at least ten times. Time point specified: newly diagnosed GD, antithyroid drugs for less than 3 months. PBMC-extracted RNA yielded the TCR library. Researchers made TCR beta libraries by using iRepertoire HTBI primers and running Arm-PCR on CDR3 regions. TCRdb reprocessed the multiplex PCR reads via MiXCR and lists one record per CDR3 protein. The table records 360,000 or so distinct CDR3 sequences, about an eighth of them present only once. V was cut by 4 bases and J by 4 bases, with 22 bases left in between. The CDR3 is 17 amino acids. Germline CDR1 reads SGHTA; CDR2 reads FQGNSA. These same records also appear under a second study, on T cells in Graves' hyperthyroidism and ophthalmopathy.

The specimen comprised peripheral blood mononuclear cells (PBMCs), sampled at new diagnosis, from a patient treated with antithyroid drugs. The chain recombines TRBV7-2 with TRBJ1-2; TRBD1 is a possible D gene (5 bases). The source of this sequence is a woman between 18 and 29 years old with Graves disease. The CDR3 reads CASSSSGFDRTLYGYTF. DNA of the CDR3: TGTGCCAGCAGCTCAAGCGGGTTTGACAGAACACTCTATGGCTACACCTTC.